This T cell receptor (beta chain) was observed in a study of cytomegalovirus exposure and HLA in healthy donors. Study-level results: Reportedly, cytomegalovirus status was diagnosed with high sensitivity and specificity.

The PCR used 60 Vbeta and 13 Jbeta primers. Profiling relied on immunoSEQ multiplex PCR, and the TCRdb table lists in-frame clones only, not all of them. The table includes some 220,000 clones, around 80% detected once. This clone was recorded a few times. Its matching antigen is unknown. The TCR was taken from a woman aged 55-75 years in good health and CMV-seropositive. Sample: PBMCs.

CDR3: CASSDSGNTIYF. DNA of the CDR3: TGCGCCAGCAGTGATAGCGGAAACACCATATATTTT. The V call is TRBV10-2, the J call TRBJ1-3; D not resolved. CDR1 is WSHSY and CDR2 is SAAADI in the germline V gene. The V end was cut by 3 bases, the J end by 4 bases, with 4 bases between. The CDR3 sequence is 12 residues long.